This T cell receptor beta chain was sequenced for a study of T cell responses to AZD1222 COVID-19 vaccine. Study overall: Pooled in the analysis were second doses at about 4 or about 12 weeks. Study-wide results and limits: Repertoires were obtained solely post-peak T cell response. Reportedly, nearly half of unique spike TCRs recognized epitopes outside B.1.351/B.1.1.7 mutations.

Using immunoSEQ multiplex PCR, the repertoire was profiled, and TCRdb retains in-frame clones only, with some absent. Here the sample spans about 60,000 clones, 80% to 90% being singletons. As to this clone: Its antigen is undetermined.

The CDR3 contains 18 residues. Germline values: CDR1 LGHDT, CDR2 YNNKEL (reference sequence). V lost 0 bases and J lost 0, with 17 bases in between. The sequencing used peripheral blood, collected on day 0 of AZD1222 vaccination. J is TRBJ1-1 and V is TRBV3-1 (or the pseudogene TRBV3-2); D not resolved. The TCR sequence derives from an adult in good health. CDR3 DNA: TGTGCCAGCAGCCAAGATCTGGGAAAGGGCCCTATGAACACTGAAGCTTTCTTT. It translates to CASSQDLGKGPMNTEAFF.